This section outlines one T cell receptor beta chain sequence together with its context. These data belong to a study of regulatory T cells in long-lasting Graves disease. Arm-PCR of CDR3 regions and iRepertoire HTBI primers were used to build TCR beta libraries. Under the authors' procedure: Looking across samples, the authors found under 70 TRBV and 14 to 15 TRBJ segments. Using its own MiXCR run on the multiplex PCR reads, TCRdb lists one record per CDR3 protein. The V and J calls and clone size are TCRdb's, not the authors'. The sample carries 400,000 to 500,000 distinct CDR3 sequences, less than 15% recorded once. Time point indicated: newly diagnosed GD, antithyroid drugs for less than 3 months. From RNA extracted from PBMCs, the TCR library was made. V was clipped by 5 bases and J by 6 bases; unmatched bases: 7. From germline, CDR1 is MDHEN and CDR2 SYDVKM. The CDR3 sequence is 13 residues long.

This same sample was also part of a study on T cells in Graves' hyperthyroidism and ophthalmopathy.

The TCR sequence derives from a woman aged 45-65 years with Graves disease. Specimen: peripheral blood mononuclear cells (PBMCs), collected at new diagnosis, from a patient treated with antithyroid drugs. The chain links TRBV28 to TRBJ2-7; 7 nucleotides align to TRBD1. In DNA, the CDR3 is TGTGCCAGCAGTGCCTCGACAGGGTTCGAGCAGTACTTC. Amino acids: CASSASTGFEQYF. The full variable domain, completed using reference TRBV28 and TRBJ2-7, is DVKVTQSSRYLVKRTGEKVFLECVQDMDHENMFWYRQDPGLGLRLIYFSYDVKMKEKGDIPEGYSVSREKKERFSLILESASTNQTSMYLCASSASTGFEQYFGPGTRLTVT.